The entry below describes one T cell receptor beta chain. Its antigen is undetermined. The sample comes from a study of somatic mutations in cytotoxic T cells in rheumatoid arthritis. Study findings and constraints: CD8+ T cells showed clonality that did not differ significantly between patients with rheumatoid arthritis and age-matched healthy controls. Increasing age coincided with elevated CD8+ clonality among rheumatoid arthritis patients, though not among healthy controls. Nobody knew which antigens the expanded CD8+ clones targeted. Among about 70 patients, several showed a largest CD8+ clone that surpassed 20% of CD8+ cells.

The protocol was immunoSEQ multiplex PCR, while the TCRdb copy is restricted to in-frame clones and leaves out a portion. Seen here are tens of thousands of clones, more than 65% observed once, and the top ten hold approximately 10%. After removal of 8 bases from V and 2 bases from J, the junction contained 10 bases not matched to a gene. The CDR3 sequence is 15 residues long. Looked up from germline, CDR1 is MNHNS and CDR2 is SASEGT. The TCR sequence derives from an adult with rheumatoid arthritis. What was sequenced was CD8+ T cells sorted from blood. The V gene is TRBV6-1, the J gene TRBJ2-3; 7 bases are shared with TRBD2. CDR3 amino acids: CASSFGGGDTDTQYF. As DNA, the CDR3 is TGTGCCAGCTCTTTTGGGGGAGGGGACACAGATACGCAGTATTTT.